This TCR beta chain was captured by sequencing in a study of blood T cells in healthy people across ages. The CDR3 runs to 15 residues. V was clipped by 6 bases and J by 3 bases, with 15 bases between them. The germline CDR1 and CDR2 sequences are SGHRS and YFSETQ. A few counts support this clonotype. A second PCR, run for about 7 to 12 cycles, used a sample-barcoded 5' primer plus a J-beta primer mix. TCRdb re-called the 5' RACE reads with MiXCR, one entry per CDR3 protein. The sample carries about 570,000 distinct CDR3 sequences, 25% to 30% recorded once. The sample, about 9.2 milliliters of peripheral blood, was drawn from each donor.

This rearrangement joins TRBV5-1 to TRBJ1-4; weak D call: TRBD1 (5 bases). The sequence was collected from a woman in her seventies in good health. The sequenced sample was blood. The CDR3 DNA reads TGCGCCAGCAAAAGCGCAGGGACTGCTAATGAAAAACTGTTTTTT. Translation gives CASKSAGTANEKLFF. Full variable domain (missing parts from reference TRBV5-1 and TRBJ1-4): KAGVTQTPRYLIKTRGQQVTLSCSPISGHRSVSWYQQTPGQGLQFLFEYFSETQRNKGNFPGRFSGRQFSNSRSEMNVSTLELGDSALYLCASKSAGTANEKLFFGSGTQLSVL.